This passage covers 10 T cell receptor beta chains from one sample sequenced in a study of graft-versus-host responses after intestinal transplantation. Graft tissue processing released intraepithelial and lamina propria lymphocytes. Generated by immunoSEQ multiplex PCR, the TCRdb table keeps only in-frame clones and is missing some. The sample includes some 8,200 clones, 75% of them seen just once. Specimen: ileum tissue, collected roughly 230 days after intestinal transplant. Receptors originate from a human patient who received an intestinal transplant, so some T cells may come from the graft donor.

In this sample, this clone turned up a few times. V gene TRBV7-4 combines with J gene TRBJ1-2; D not resolved. The V and J ends lost 5 bases and 0 bases respectively, with 7 bases between them. Germline V lookup: CDR1 SGHVT, CDR2 SQSDAQ. CDR3 size: 13 residues. The CDR3 DNA sequence: TGTGCCAGCAGCCCCCCCTCTAACTATGGCTACACCTTC. Residues: CASSPPSNYGYTF.

The V gene is TRBV30, the J gene TRBJ2-7; TRBD2 might be the D (10 bases). The CDR3 totals 17 residues. Per the germline V gene, CDR1 is GTSNPN and CDR2 is SVGIG (reference sequence). Trimming removed 5 bases from V and 0 bases from J, with 23 bases in between. The CDR3 DNA sequence: TGTGCCTGGGGGGGACAGGGCACTAGCGGGACCTCCTACGAGCAGTACTTC. Translation gives CAWGGQGTSGTSYEQYF.

The chain recombines TRBV6-5 with TRBJ2-7, with TRBD1 identical over 8 bases. The CDR3 runs to 15 residues. Germline V gives CDR1 MNHEY, CDR2 SVGAGI. V dropped 4 bases and J dropped 3; count of bases not matched to a gene: 8. The CDR3 region has the DNA TGTGCCAGCAGTTCGATCCCGGGACAGGTCTACGAGCAGTACTTC. Residues: CASSSIPGQVYEQYF.

The chain is built from TRBV4-2 and TRBJ2-3; 7 bases align to TRBD2. V trimming: 1 base; J trimming: 2 bases; junction bases outside the gene matches: 9. Looked up from germline, CDR1 is LGHNA and CDR2 is YNFKEQ. CDR3 length: 17 residues. Here the CDR3 DNA reads TGTGCCAGCAGCCAAGGGACTGGCAGCGGGACCACAGATACGCAGTATTTT. Translated: CASSQGTGSGTTDTQYF.

Here the CDR3 reads CASSTYPPGKNIQYF. CDR3 sequence (DNA): TGTGCCAGCAGCACCTACCCACCGGGGAAAAACATTCAGTACTTC. The chain is built from TRBV11-2 and TRBJ2-4, with D possibly being TRBD2 (5 bases). The germline CDR1 and CDR2 sequences are SGHAT and FQNNGV. This CDR3 has 15 amino acids. V lost 5 bases and J lost 4, with 15 bases in between.

This sequence joins TRBV2 and TRBJ1-2, with D tentatively TRBD1 (6 bases). V was trimmed by 0 bases and J by 6 bases, leaving 17 bases between them. Germline V gene data show CDR1 as SNHLY and CDR2 as FYNNEI. The CDR3 is 16 amino acids. In DNA form, the CDR3 reads TGTGCCAGCAGTGAAGCAGTGGGGCGACAGGCTCATGGCTACACCTTC. Translated, it gives CASSEAVGRQAHGYTF.

The rearrangement links TRBV7-3 to TRBJ2-7; TRBD1 matches 10 bases. Germline CDR1 reads SGHTA; CDR2 reads FQGTGA. V lost 5 bases, J lost 4 bases, and 2 bases stayed unmatched. The length of the CDR3 is 13 residues. The CDR3 spells CASSPGQGYEQYF. The CDR3 bases are TGTGCCAGCAGCCCGGGACAGGGGTACGAGCAGTACTTC.

This clone counts as large. The rearrangement joins TRBV11-2 to TRBJ2-1; D not certain. CDR3 size: 13 residues. Trimming pared 1 base from V and 4 bases from J, leaving 5 bases between. Per germline, CDR1 SGHAT and CDR2 FQNNGV. CDR3 nucleotides: TGTGCCAGCAGCTTAGCCAGTTACAATGAGCAGTTCTTC. Amino acids: CASSLASYNEQFF. Supplemented by reference TRBV11-2 and TRBJ2-1, the full variable domain reads EAGVAQSPRYKIIEKRQSVAFWCNPISGHATLYWYQQILGQGPKLLIQFQNNGVVDDSQLPKDRFSAERLKGVDSTLKIQPAKLEDSAVYLCASSLASYNEQFFGPGTRLTVL.

The chain carries TRBV7-6 and TRBJ2-7; 10 bases line up with TRBD1. Germline loops: CDR1 SGHVS, CDR2 FNYEAQ. This CDR3 contains 14 residues. V dropped 4 bases and J dropped 7; count of bases not matched to a gene: 7. The CDR3 here is CASSSDRGRGEQYF. The CDR3 nucleotides read TGTGCCAGCAGCTCTGACAGGGGGCGAGGGGAGCAGTACTTC.

This rearrangement joins TRBV7-2 to TRBJ1-1, with a tentative D call TRBD1 (5 bases). The V gene's germline CDR1 is SGHTA and CDR2 FQGNSA. V lost 1 base and J 11 bases, leaving 14 bases between the germline ends. The CDR3 consists of 13 residues. Written as DNA, the CDR3 is TGTGCCAGCAGCTTAGGGCCAGGGAGGACGGCTTTCTTT. Protein product: CASSLGPGRTAFF.